This T cell receptor (beta chain) originates from a study of T cell responses to AZD1222 COVID-19 vaccine. Study in general: Second doses were pooled across both intervals (about 4 or about 12 weeks).

Measured with immunoSEQ multiplex PCR; TCRdb has only the in-frame clones, and not every one. The repertoire includes 35,000 to 45,000 clones, less than 85% of them detected once, and 3.5% to 5% sits in the top ten. Study results and caveats: Baseline antibody screening turned up just six seropositive AZD1222 recipients. The repertoires were collected only after the peak T cell response.

This clone was detected a few times. The antigen is undetermined. The germline gives CDR1 SGHTA, CDR2 FQGNSA. With 0 bases clipped from V and 7 bases from J, the junction kept 5 bases outside the gene matches. This CDR3 spans 14 amino acids. The sequence was obtained from an adult in good health. Sequencing was performed on peripheral blood, taken on day 0 of AZD1222 vaccination. V gene TRBV7-2 combines with J gene TRBJ1-2; 7 nucleotides match TRBD1. CDR3 bases: TGTGCCAGCAGCTTAGCGGCCCGACAGGGTGGCTACACCTTC. It translates to CASSLAARQGGYTF. Combining the CDR3 with reference TRBV7-2 and TRBJ1-2 gives the whole variable domain GAGVSQSPSNKVTEKGKDVELRCDPISGHTALYWYRQSLGQGLEFLIYFQGNSAPDKSGLPSDRFSAERTGGSVSTLTIQRTQQEDSAVYLCASSLAARQGGYTFGSGTRLTVV.